This T cell receptor beta chain emerged from a study of blood T cells in healthy people across ages. About the research overall: Researchers report that template switching captured about one barcoded beta molecule per two T cells.

This CDR3 contains 15 residues. Trimming cost V 4 bases and J 0 bases; bases outside gene matches: 3. Per the germline V gene, CDR1 is DFQATT and CDR2 is SNEGSKA (reference sequence). The authors drew 8.5 to 10 milliliters of peripheral blood from each donor. Isolated per sample were at least 7 million PBMCs. The sample holds a few counts of this clonotype. Sample-barcoded 5' priming and a J-beta primer mix drove a second PCR of about 6 to 12 cycles. TCRdb ran MiXCR on the 5' RACE reads and lists one entry per CDR3 protein. The sample records approximately 960,000 distinct CDR3 sequences, roughly 29% being singletons. This sample was shared with a second study, whose subject was T cells of mothers and their children. Per that paper: All RNA that had been extracted was used for cDNA synthesis at roughly 1.6 ug per 15 ul.

The V and J genes are TRBV20-1 and TRBJ2-6, with 7 bases identical to TRBD1. The receptor comes from a woman aged 40 to 55 in good health. Sequenced: blood. CDR3 sequence reads: CSANSGGSGANVLTF. The CDR3 DNA sequence: TGCAGTGCTAACTCAGGGGGCTCTGGGGCCAACGTCCTGACTTTC.